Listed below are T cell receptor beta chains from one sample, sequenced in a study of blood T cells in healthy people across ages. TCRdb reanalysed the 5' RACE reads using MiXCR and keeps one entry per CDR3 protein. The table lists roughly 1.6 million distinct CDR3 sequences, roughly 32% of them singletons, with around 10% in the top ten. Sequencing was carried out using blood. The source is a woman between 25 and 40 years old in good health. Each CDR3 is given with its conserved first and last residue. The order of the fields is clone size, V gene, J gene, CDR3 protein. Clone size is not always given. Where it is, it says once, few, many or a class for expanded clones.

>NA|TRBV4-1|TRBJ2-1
CASSDTLKNEQFF
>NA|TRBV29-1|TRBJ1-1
CSAGTDLPAEAFF
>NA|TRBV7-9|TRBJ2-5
CASSFDGTGKETQYF
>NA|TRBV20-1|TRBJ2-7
CSAKISGNSYEQYF
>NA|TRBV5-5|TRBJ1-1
CASSLAWGQSNTEAFF
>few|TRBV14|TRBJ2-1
CASSQTTSGEQFF
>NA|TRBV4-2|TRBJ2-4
CASSQGGRAYGNIQYF
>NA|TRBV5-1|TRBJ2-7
CASSFIGDRGNYEQYF
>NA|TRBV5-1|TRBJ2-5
CASSLQRGSNQETQYF
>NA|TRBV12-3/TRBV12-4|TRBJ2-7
CASSFGTGRLGEQYF
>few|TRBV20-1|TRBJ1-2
CSARDLAPAALGGYTF
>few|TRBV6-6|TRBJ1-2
CASSYDGYRDHTF
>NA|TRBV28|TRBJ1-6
CASSLQFSSPLHF
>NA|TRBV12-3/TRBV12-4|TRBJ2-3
CASSHSGGRTDTQYF
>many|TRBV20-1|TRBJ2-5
CSARAQIRTQETQYF
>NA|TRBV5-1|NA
CASSSGGSDEQYF
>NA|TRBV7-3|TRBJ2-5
CASSLIPSRVETQYF
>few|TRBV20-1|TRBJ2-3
CSAIRSTDTQYF
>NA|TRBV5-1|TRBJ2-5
CASSVSGGTGETQYF
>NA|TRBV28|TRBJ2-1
CASTWTSDLYNEQFF
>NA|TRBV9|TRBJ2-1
CASSVATDTYNEQFF
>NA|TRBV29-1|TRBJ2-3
CSVVALKDATDTQYF
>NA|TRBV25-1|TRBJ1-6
CASSPRTGTLSNLPLHF
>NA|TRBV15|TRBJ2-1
CATSERLAADNEQFF
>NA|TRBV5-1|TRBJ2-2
CASSLASGMGTGELFF
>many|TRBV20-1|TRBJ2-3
CSATGTGRGTDTQYF
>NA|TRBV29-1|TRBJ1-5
CSVATGGSNQPQHF
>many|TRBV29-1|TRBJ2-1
CSVWREGSNEQFF
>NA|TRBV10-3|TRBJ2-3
CATIPGTRDTQYF
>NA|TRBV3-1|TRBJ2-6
CASSRGQTYSGANVPTF
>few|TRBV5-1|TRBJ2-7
CASSLTADRSFSYEQYF
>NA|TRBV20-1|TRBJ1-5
CSAPHSNQPQHF
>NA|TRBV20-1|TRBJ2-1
CSAPGLAGATRNEQFF
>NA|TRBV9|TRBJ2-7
CASSVTSGSSRPQQYF
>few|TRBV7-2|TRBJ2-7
CASSIILARSSYEQYF
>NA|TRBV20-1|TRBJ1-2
CSARDVARIYGYTF
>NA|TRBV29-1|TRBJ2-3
CSVSSGRWADTQYF
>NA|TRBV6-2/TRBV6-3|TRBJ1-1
CASTKADRGLGTEAFF
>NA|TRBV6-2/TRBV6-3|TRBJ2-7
CASKDRPYEQYF
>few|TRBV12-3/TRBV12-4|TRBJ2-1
CASRLGPSSYNEQFF
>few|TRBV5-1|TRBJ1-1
CASSWDDTEAFF
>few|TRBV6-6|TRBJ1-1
CASSSLAEGAFF
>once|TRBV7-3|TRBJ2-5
CASSLGVSSGIDTQYF
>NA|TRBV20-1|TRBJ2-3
CSAPQGGNTDTQYF
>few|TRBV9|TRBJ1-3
CASSVTGDLGNTIYF